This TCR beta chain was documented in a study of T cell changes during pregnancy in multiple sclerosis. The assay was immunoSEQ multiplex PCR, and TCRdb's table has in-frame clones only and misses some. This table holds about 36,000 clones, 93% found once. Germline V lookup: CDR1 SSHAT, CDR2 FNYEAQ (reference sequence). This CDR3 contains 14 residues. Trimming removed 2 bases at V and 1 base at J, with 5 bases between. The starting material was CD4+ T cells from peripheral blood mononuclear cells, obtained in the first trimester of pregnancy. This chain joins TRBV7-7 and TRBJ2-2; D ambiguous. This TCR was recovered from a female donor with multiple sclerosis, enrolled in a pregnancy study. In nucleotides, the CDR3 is TGTGCCAGCAGCTTAACGGGGAACACCGGGGAGCTGTTTTTT. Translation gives CASSLTGNTGELFF.